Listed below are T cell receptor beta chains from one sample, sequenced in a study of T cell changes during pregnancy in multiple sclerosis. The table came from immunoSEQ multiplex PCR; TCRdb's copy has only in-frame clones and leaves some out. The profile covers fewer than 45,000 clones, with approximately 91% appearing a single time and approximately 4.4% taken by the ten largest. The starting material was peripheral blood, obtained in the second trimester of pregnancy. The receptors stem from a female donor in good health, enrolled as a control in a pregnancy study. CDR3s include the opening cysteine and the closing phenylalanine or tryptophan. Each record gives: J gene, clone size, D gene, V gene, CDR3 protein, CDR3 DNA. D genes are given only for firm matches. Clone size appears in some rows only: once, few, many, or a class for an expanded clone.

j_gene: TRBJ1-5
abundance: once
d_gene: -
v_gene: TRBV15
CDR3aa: CATSREARREPQHF
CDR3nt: TGTGCCACCAGCAGAGAGGCACGGCGGGAGCCCCAGCATTTT

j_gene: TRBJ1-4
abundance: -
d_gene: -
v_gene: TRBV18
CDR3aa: CASSPKAFDSATNEKLFF
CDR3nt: TGTGCCAGCTCACCTAAAGCCTTCGACAGTGCAACTAATGAAAAACTGTTTTTT

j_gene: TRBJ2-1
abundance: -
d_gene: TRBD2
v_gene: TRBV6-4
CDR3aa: CASSDGGENGEQFF
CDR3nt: TGTGCCAGCAGTGACGGGGGGGAGAACGGTGAGCAGTTCTTC

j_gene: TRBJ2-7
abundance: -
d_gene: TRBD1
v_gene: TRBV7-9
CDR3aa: CASSPRDSSYEQYF
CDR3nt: TGTGCCAGCAGCCCCCGGGACAGCTCCTACGAGCAGTACTTC

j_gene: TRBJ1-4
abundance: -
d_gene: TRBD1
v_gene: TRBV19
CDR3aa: CASSIRGQGLTNEKLFF
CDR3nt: TGTGCCAGTAGTATAAGGGGGCAGGGGTTGACGAATGAAAAACTGTTTTTT

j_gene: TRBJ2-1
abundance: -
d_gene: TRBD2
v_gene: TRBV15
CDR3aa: CATSRSRLAGVDEQFF
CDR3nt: TGTGCCACCAGCAGATCACGGCTAGCGGGAGTCGATGAGCAGTTCTTC

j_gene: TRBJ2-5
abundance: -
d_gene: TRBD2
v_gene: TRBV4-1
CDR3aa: CASSQEEASGGLRKTQYF
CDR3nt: TGCGCCAGCAGCCAAGAGGAGGCTAGCGGGGGGCTTCGAAAGACCCAGTACTTC

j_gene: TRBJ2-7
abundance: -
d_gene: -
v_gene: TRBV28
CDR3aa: CASSLSLAGPYEQYF
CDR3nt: TGTGCCAGCAGTTTATCCCTGGCGGGTCCCTACGAGCAGTACTTC

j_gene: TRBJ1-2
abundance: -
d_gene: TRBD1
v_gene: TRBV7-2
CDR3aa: CASSSPGQFYGYTF
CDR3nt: TGTGCCAGCAGCTCCCCGGGACAGTTCTATGGCTACACCTTC

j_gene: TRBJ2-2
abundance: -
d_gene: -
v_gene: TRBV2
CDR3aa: CAYRVVDTGELFF
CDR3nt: TGTGCCTACAGGGTCGTGGACACCGGGGAGCTGTTTTTT

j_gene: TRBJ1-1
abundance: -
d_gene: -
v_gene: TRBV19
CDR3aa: CASSPRRTEAFF
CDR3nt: TGTGCCAGTAGTCCCAGGAGGACTGAAGCTTTCTTT

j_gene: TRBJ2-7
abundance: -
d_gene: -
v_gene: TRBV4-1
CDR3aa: CASSRPGGQPYEQYF
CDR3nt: TGCGCCAGCAGCCGCCCAGGAGGACAGCCCTACGAGCAGTACTTC

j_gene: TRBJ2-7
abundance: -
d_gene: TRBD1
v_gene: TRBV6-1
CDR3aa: CASSANRGASYEQYF
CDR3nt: TGTGCCAGCAGTGCTAACAGGGGTGCCTCCTACGAGCAGTACTTC

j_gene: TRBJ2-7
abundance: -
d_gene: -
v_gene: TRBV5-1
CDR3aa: CASSLDQGSSYEQYF
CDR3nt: TGCGCCAGCAGCTTGGATCAGGGGAGCTCCTACGAGCAGTACTTC

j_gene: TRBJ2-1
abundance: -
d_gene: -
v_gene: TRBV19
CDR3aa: CASSKVKSGEQFF
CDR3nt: TGTGCCAGTAGTAAAGTCAAGTCGGGTGAGCAGTTCTTC

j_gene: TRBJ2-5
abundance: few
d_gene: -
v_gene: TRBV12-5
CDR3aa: CASGAGIQETQYF
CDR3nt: TGTGCTAGTGGGGCCGGGATCCAAGAGACCCAGTACTTC

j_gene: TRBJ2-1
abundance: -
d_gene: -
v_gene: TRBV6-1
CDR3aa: CASSEVTDNEQFF
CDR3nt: TGTGCCAGCAGTGAAGTCACAGACAATGAGCAGTTCTTC

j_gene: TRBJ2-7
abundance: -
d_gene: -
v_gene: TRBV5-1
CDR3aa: CASSLVTDSYYEQYF
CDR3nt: TGCGCCAGCAGCTTGGTGACAGATTCTTACTACGAGCAGTACTTC

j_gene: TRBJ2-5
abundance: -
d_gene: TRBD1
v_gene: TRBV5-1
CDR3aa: CASSLTGVQETQYF
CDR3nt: TGCGCCAGCAGCTTAACAGGGGTCCAAGAGACCCAGTACTTC